The clone carrying this TCR beta chain appeared a single time. Its antigen is undetermined. The assay was immunoSEQ multiplex PCR, and TCRdb's table has in-frame clones only and misses some. The profile shows roughly 130,000 clones, 70% to 90% of them singletons. The source of the sample is a study of cytomegalovirus exposure and HLA in healthy donors. Overall study: The same platform was used for the 100 to 150 validation repertoires and the roughly 720 first-cohort repertoires, a later analysis reported. Study-wide results and caveats: Subsequent analysis found a tendency for first-cohort TCR clusters to co-occur within the approximately 130 validation repertoires. Cytomegalovirus status was reportedly diagnosed by the classifier with high specificity and sensitivity.

CDR1 and CDR2 from the germline V gene are MNHNY and SVGAGI (reference sequence). V lost 5 bases, J lost 9 bases, and 11 bases stayed unmatched. CDR3 size: 15 residues. This receptor was obtained from a man aged 18 to 29 in good health and CMV-seronegative. V is TRBV6-6 and J is TRBJ2-1; 9 bases match TRBD2. The specimen sequenced was PBMCs. The CDR3 sequence: CASSPVASGTGEQFF. Here the CDR3 DNA reads TGTGCCAGCAGTCCGGTGGCTAGCGGGACGGGTGAGCAGTTCTTC.